These 21 T cell receptor beta chains were sequenced from one sample in a study of cytotoxic CD8 clonotypes in ibrutinib-treated CLL. Sequencing was performed with immunoSEQ multiplex PCR; in TCRdb, only in-frame clones are kept and a portion is missing. The data contain around 27,000 clones, roughly two thirds of them singletons. The specimen was PBMCs, collected at disease progression, from a patient treated with ibrutinib. The source is a human donor with chronic lymphocytic leukemia.

The rearrangement uses TRBV5-4 and TRBJ1-2; 7 nucleotides align to TRBD1. Germline CDR1 SGHNT, CDR2 YYREEE (reference sequence). CDR3 length: 15 residues. J gave up 2 bases and V 2 bases, and 6 bases lay outside the gene matches. CDR3 coding DNA: TGTGCCAGCAGCTTCTATACAGGGGACAACTATGGCTACACCTTC. This gives the protein CASSFYTGDNYGYTF.

This clone was picked up one time. The CDR3 loop reads CASSLEVKSGYTF. The CDR3 DNA is TGCGCCAGCAGCTTGGAAGTTAAATCTGGCTACACCTTC. The chain links TRBV5-1 to TRBJ1-2; D is ambiguous. CDR1 is SGHRS, CDR2 YFSETQ, per germline. Between the trimmed V and J ends, which lost 0 bases and 7 bases, there was a span of 10 bases. The CDR3 runs 13 residues.

The chain recombines TRBV5-6 with TRBJ1-2; the match to TRBD1 covers 7 bases. After removal of 5 bases from V and 9 bases from J, the junction contained 13 bases not matched to a gene. CDR3 size: 14 residues. CDR1 and CDR2 (germline): SGHDT, YYEEEE. DNA for the CDR3: TGTGCCAGCAGTTGGACGCAGGGGGGCAACAGCTACACCTTC. Translation: CASSWTQGGNSYTF.

The sample holds a few counts of this clone. The gene calls are TRBV5-4 and TRBJ1-2, with D possibly TRBD1 on 5 matching bases. The CDR3 has 15 residues. The V end lost 0 bases, the J end lost 4 bases, and 13 bases lay between the germline ends. Germline V gene data show CDR1 as SGHNT and CDR2 as YYREEE (reference sequence). The CDR3 spells CASSLGGVEAYGYTF. Here the CDR3 DNA reads TGTGCCAGCAGCTTGGGAGGGGTCGAAGCCTATGGCTACACCTTC. Supplemented by reference TRBV5-4 and TRBJ1-2, the full variable domain reads ETGVTQSPTHLIKTRGQQVTLRCSSQSGHNTVSWYQQALGQGPQFIFQYYREEENGRGNFPPRFSGLQFPNYSSELNVNALELDDSALYLCASSLGGVEAYGYTFGSGTRLTVV.

V is TRBV4-2 and J is TRBJ2-3, with 8 bases matching TRBD1. The CDR3 spans 15 residues. Per germline, CDR1 LGHNA and CDR2 YNFKEQ. J gave up 5 bases and V 4 bases, and 8 bases lay outside the gene matches. CDR3: CASSPQGAGGDTQYF. For the CDR3, the DNA is TGTGCCAGCAGCCCGCAGGGGGCGGGTGGAGATACGCAGTATTTT.

J is TRBJ2-1 and V is TRBV9, with 10 bases matching TRBD2. The CDR3 is made up of 15 amino acids. Germline V gives CDR1 SGDLS, CDR2 YYNGEE. J lost 4 bases, V lost 0 bases, and 1 base had no gene match. The CDR3 protein is CASSVASGGYNEQFF. CDR3 nucleotide sequence: TGTGCCAGCAGCGTAGCTAGCGGGGGTTACAATGAGCAGTTCTTC.

The chain uses TRBV20-1 and TRBJ2-1; the D is unclear. CDR3 length: 11 amino acids. The V gene's germline CDR1 is DFQATT and CDR2 SNEGSKA (reference sequence). Trimming pared 6 bases from V and 6 bases from J, leaving 9 bases between. Written as DNA, the CDR3 is TGCAGTGCGTCGTTAGCCAATGAGCAGTTCTTC. It yields the protein CSASLANEQFF.

The rearrangement joins TRBV25-1 to TRBJ2-1, with 9 bases aligning to TRBD1. The germline V gene has CDR1 MGHDK and CDR2 SYGVNS. This CDR3 spans 18 amino acids. V was clipped by 4 bases and J by 3 bases; unmatched bases: 13. The CDR3 bases are TGTGCCAGCAGTGCTCTCGTGGCACCGGGACAGGGCTACAATGAGCAGTTCTTC. Amino acid sequence: CASSALVAPGQGYNEQFF.

The rearrangement joins TRBV19 to TRBJ2-7; 9 bases align to TRBD1. CDR1 LNHDA and CDR2 SQIVND come from the germline V gene (reference sequence). The CDR3 runs to 16 residues. The V and J ends lost 9 bases and 1 base, in that order; junction bases with no gene match: 13. The CDR3 is CASPSDGQGTSYEQYF. CDR3 coding DNA: TGTGCCAGCCCGTCGGACGGACAGGGGACTTCCTACGAGCAGTACTTC.

The count of this clone is one. This chain joins TRBV18 and TRBJ1-5, with 11 positions matching TRBD1. Germline V gene data show CDR1 as KGHSH and CDR2 as LQKENI. CDR3 length equals 15 residues. The V segment lost 4 bases and the J segment 7 bases; nucleotides outside the gene matches: 6. The CDR3 sequence is CASSLGTGGWQPQHF. CDR3 coding DNA: TGTGCCAGCTCACTAGGGACAGGGGGATGGCAGCCCCAGCATTTT.

This chain uses TRBV19 with TRBJ2-7; TRBD2 matches at 7 bases. This CDR3 comprises 12 residues. V was pared by 5 bases and J by 4 bases, with 2 bases of the junction left unmatched. The germline CDR1 and CDR2 sequences are LNHDA and SQIVND (reference sequence). This CDR3 is CASSLSGYEQYF. The CDR3 region has the DNA TGTGCCAGTAGTCTTAGCGGGTACGAGCAGTACTTC.

The chain joins TRBV4-2 to TRBJ2-7, with TRBD1 matching 8 bases. The CDR3 extends over 14 amino acids. Germline trimming cut 2 bases from V and 4 bases from J; bases unmatched to any gene: 4. CDR1 is LGHNA, CDR2 YNFKEQ, per germline. CDR3 coding DNA: TGTGCCAGCAGCCAACTAGGACAGGGATACGAGCAGTACTTC. It encodes CASSQLGQGYEQYF.

This clone showed up just once. The rearrangement joins TRBV5-6 to TRBJ2-2; possibly TRBD2 for D (5 bases). Germline V CDR1 and CDR2: SGHDT, YYEEEE. Between the trimmed V and J ends, which lost 2 bases and 5 bases, there was a span of 10 bases. This CDR3 contains 14 residues. The CDR3 spells CASSFSEWTGELFF. The DNA of the CDR3 is TGTGCCAGCAGCTTTAGCGAATGGACCGGGGAGCTGTTTTTT.

The chain uses TRBV13 and TRBJ1-4; D is unresolved. Per germline, CDR1 PRHDT and CDR2 FYEKMQ (reference sequence). Between the trimmed V and J ends, which lost 0 bases and 0 bases, there was a span of 5 bases. The CDR3 runs to 15 residues. As DNA, the CDR3 is TGTGCCAGCAGCTTAGGGGGGACAACTAATGAAAAACTGTTTTTT. Encoded protein: CASSLGGTTNEKLFF. Variable domain in full (rest from reference TRBV13 and TRBJ1-4): AAGVIQSPRHLIKEKRETATLKCYPIPRHDTVYWYQQGPGQDPQFLISFYEKMQSDKGSIPDRFSAQQFSDYHSELNMSSLELGDSALYFCASSLGGTTNEKLFFGSGTQLSVL.

The V call is TRBV29-1, the J call TRBJ2-7; D is undetermined. The CDR3 has 11 amino acids. Trimming stripped 7 bases from V and 9 bases from J, with 16 bases between. CDR1 SQVTM and CDR2 ANQGSEA come from the germline V gene. Written as DNA, the CDR3 is TGCAGCGCTCGAACAATTGCGATGCAGTACTTC. It specifies CSARTIAMQYF.

This chain uses TRBV6-1 with TRBJ2-3, with 7 bases identical to TRBD2. Germline V gene data show CDR1 as MNHNS and CDR2 as SASEGT. V lost 6 bases and J lost 0; bases outside the gene matches: 6. The CDR3 is 15 amino acids. The CDR3 loop reads CASSPGGSSTDTQYF. DNA for the CDR3: TGTGCCAGCAGCCCCGGGGGGAGTAGCACAGATACGCAGTATTTT.

The gene calls are TRBV5-1 and TRBJ1-1; TRBD1 matches 7 bases. The germline CDR1 and CDR2 sequences are SGHRS and YFSETQ. CDR3 length: 14 residues. The V gene end was trimmed by 4 bases and the J gene end by 0 bases; junction bases not matched to a gene: 3. In DNA, the CDR3 is TGCGCCAGCAGCCACAGGGGTATGAACACTGAAGCTTTCTTT. Its protein is CASSHRGMNTEAFF.

The chain carries TRBV20-1 and TRBJ2-3; D is possibly TRBD2 (5 bases). The CDR3 loop spans 11 amino acids. CDR1 is DFQATT and CDR2 is SNEGSKA in the germline V gene (reference sequence). V was trimmed by 3 bases and J by 5 bases, leaving 6 bases between them. The CDR3 loop reads CSARTIDTQYF. The CDR3 bases are TGCAGTGCTAGGACTATAGATACGCAGTATTTT.

The chain recombines TRBV13 with TRBJ1-2; 7 positions agree with TRBD1. Unmatched junction bases numbered 3, after V lost 5 bases and J lost 0 bases. Germline-derived CDR1 and CDR2 are PRHDT and FYEKMQ (reference sequence). The CDR3 totals 14 residues. Here the CDR3 DNA reads TGTGCCAGCAGCGGCAGGGGGGCTAACTATGGCTACACCTTC. It specifies CASSGRGANYGYTF.

The CDR3 sequence: CASSRMVGVLNTEAFF. CDR3 coding DNA: TGCGCCAGCAGCCGAATGGTGGGGGTGTTGAACACTGAAGCTTTCTTT. The chain recombines TRBV4-1 with TRBJ1-1; the D gene is possibly TRBD1 (5 bases). Trimming stripped 4 bases from V and 0 bases from J, with 15 bases between. The CDR3 covers 16 residues. Germline V gene sequence: CDR1 MGHRA, CDR2 YSYEKL.

The CDR3 loop reads CASSLVARGLSYEQYF. CDR3 nucleotides: TGTGCCAGCAGCTTAGTGGCCAGGGGTTTATCCTACGAGCAGTACTTC. The rearrangement uses TRBV7-2 and TRBJ2-7, with a tentative D call TRBD1 (6 bases). Trimming removed 1 base from V and 1 base from J, with 14 bases in between. The V gene's germline CDR1 is SGHTA and CDR2 FQGNSA. There are 16 residues in the CDR3. The whole variable domain, filled in from reference TRBV7-2 and TRBJ2-7, reads GAGVSQSPSNKVTEKGKDVELRCDPISGHTALYWYRQSLGQGLEFLIYFQGNSAPDKSGLPSDRFSAERTGGSVSTLTIQRTQQEDSAVYLCASSLVARGLSYEQYFGPGTRLTVT.